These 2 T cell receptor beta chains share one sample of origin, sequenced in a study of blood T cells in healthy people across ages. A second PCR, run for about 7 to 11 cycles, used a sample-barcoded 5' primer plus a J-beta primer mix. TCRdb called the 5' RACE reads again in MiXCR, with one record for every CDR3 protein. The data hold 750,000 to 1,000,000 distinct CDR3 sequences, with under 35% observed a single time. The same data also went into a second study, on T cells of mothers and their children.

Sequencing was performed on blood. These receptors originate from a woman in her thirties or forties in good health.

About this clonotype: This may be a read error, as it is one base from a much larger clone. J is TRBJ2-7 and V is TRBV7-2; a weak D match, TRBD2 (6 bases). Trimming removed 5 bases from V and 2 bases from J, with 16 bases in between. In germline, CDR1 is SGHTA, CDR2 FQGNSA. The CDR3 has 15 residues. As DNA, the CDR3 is TGTACCAGCAGCCCCCCATCGGCGGGGACCTACGAGCAGTACTTC. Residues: CTSSPPSAGTYEQYF.

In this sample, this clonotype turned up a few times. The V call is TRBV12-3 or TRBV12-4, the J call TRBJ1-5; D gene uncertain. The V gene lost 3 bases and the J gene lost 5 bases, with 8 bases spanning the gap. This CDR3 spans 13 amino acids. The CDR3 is CASSFLSDQPQHF. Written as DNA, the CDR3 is TGTGCCAGCAGTTTTTTAAGTGATCAGCCCCAGCATTTT.